Described below is a single TCR beta chain sequence and its context. What it recognizes is unknown. This sample stems from a study of CD8+CD57+ T cells in acquired aplastic anemia. Whole-study context: The DNA of sorted CD4+ and CD8+ cells averaged roughly 3 ug.

The CDR3 totals 14 residues. The V gene's germline CDR1 is MGHDK and CDR2 SYGVNS. The V segment lost 3 bases and the J segment 6 bases; nucleotides outside the gene matches: 4. The template for TCR beta VDJ and CDR3 sequence profiling was genomic DNA. TCRdb called the reads again in MiXCR, with one record for every CDR3 protein. The table lists around 180,000 distinct CDR3 sequences, 63% of them singletons, with about 48% in the top ten. Study-wide results and limits: About 29 CD8+ CDR3 sequences occurred in both the patients and the controls.

This TCR was sampled from a human donor in good health. The sample comprised sorted CD4+, CD8+, or CD8+CD57+ T cells (not recorded which) from PBMCs. The chain recombines TRBV25-1 with TRBJ1-5; 8 bases fit TRBD1. The CDR3 bases are TGTGCCAGCAGTGAGGCAGGGGGCTTTCAGCCCCAGCATTTT. It specifies CASSEAGGFQPQHF.